This T cell receptor (beta chain) derives from a study of blood T cell repertoires in COVID-19. The overall study: Samples representing acute and convalescent COVID-19 were sourced from the United States, Italy and Spain. Nucleic acid was either cDNA or gDNA, and it came from T cells, B-cell-depleted T cells, or PBMCs.

CDR1 is MNHEY, CDR2 SVGEGT, per germline. V was pared by 3 bases and J by 7 bases, with 12 bases between. The CDR3 totals 13 residues. Original handling: Nucleated cell number was recorded as an estimate derived from reference gene primer amplification. This table comes from immunoSEQ multiplex PCR, and its TCRdb copy is limited to in-frame clones, with some not included. V and J calls and clone size are as listed in that table; D and trimming were resolved from the DNA. The sample records 150,000 to 190,000 clones, roughly four fifths being singletons. The source material was peripheral blood. The sequence derives from a woman older than 75 with acute or convalescent COVID-19. The V gene is TRBV6-2 or TRBV6-3, the J gene TRBJ1-2; the D is unclear. The CDR3: CASSYEGVSGYTF. CDR3 coding DNA: TGTGCCAGCAGTTATGAGGGAGTAAGTGGCTACACCTTC.